The 21 T cell receptor beta chains reported below all come from one sample, sequenced in a study of shared clonotypes between healthy human individuals. Assay: immunoSEQ multiplex PCR; the TCRdb copy retains only in-frame clones and omits some. The data hold approximately 340,000 clones, with about 70% observed a single time. Sequencing was done on a sample of memory CD4+ T cells sorted from blood. Subset specified: CD45RA-negative fraction. These TCRs come from a man aged 30 to 45 in good health.

The rearrangement links TRBV5-1 to TRBJ2-6; no clear D. Per the germline V gene, CDR1 is SGHRS and CDR2 is YFSETQ. The ends were cut back, 0 bases at V and 2 bases at J, with 3 bases in the middle. CDR3 length: 14 amino acids. The CDR3 nucleotides are TGCGCCAGCAGCTTGGCTGCTGGGGCCAACGTCCTGACTTTC. This gives the protein CASSLAAGANVLTF. Full variable domain (outside the CDR3, taken from reference TRBV5-1 and TRBJ2-6): KAGVTQTPRYLIKTRGQQVTLSCSPISGHRSVSWYQQTPGQGLQFLFEYFSETQRNKGNFPGRFSGRQFSNSRSEMNVSTLELGDSALYLCASSLAAGANVLTFGAGSRLTVL.

The V call is TRBV5-5, the J call TRBJ1-1, with a tentative D call TRBD1 (5 bases). Trimming removed 4 bases from V and 1 base from J, with 11 bases in between. Germline loops: CDR1 SGHKS, CDR2 YYEKEE (reference sequence). The CDR3 consists of 14 residues. The CDR3 nucleotides are TGTGCCAGCAGCCGAGGGGCTTGGAACACTGAAGCTTTCTTT. Amino acids: CASSRGAWNTEAFF.

This clone showed up just a few times. The gene calls are TRBV27 and TRBJ2-1; TRBD2 is a possible D gene (6 bases). The CDR3 has 15 residues. Germline values: CDR1 MNHEY, CDR2 SMNVEV (reference sequence). The V gene lost 7 bases and the J gene lost 6 bases, with 19 bases spanning the gap. The CDR3 sequence is CASIGDAGRGNEQFF. In nucleotides, the CDR3 is TGTGCCAGCATCGGTGACGCCGGGCGGGGCAATGAGCAGTTCTTC.

The chain is built from TRBV5-1 and TRBJ2-1; 7 nucleotides line up with TRBD1. Germline CDR1 and CDR2: SGHRS and YFSETQ. After removal of 4 bases from V and 5 bases from J, the junction contained 6 bases not matched to a gene. This CDR3 is built from 14 residues. CDR3 in amino acids: CASSRQGTDNEQFF. CDR3 in DNA: TGCGCCAGCAGCAGACAGGGTACGGACAATGAGCAGTTCTTC. The full variable domain, completed using reference TRBV5-1 and TRBJ2-1, is KAGVTQTPRYLIKTRGQQVTLSCSPISGHRSVSWYQQTPGQGLQFLFEYFSETQRNKGNFPGRFSGRQFSNSRSEMNVSTLELGDSALYLCASSRQGTDNEQFFGPGTRLTVL.

The genes are TRBV5-8 and TRBJ1-5; 7 bases align to TRBD1. The V segment lost 6 bases and the J segment 6 bases; nucleotides outside the gene matches: 9. The CDR3 has 14 amino acids. Germline CDR1 reads SGHTS; CDR2 reads YDEGEE. In DNA form, the CDR3 reads TGTGCCAGCACCCGAACCAGGGGGTTTCAGCCCCAGCATTTT. Protein product: CASTRTRGFQPQHF.

V gene TRBV7-6 combines with J gene TRBJ2-7; TRBD2 matches at 7 bases. V lost 5 bases and J lost 2; bases outside the gene matches: 12. This CDR3 region has 16 residues. Germline V lookup: CDR1 SGHVS, CDR2 FNYEAQ. CDR3: CASSGRTGGLPYEQYF. CDR3 nucleotides: TGTGCCAGCAGCGGAAGGACGGGAGGCCTCCCCTACGAGCAGTACTTC.

The chain combines TRBV9 with TRBJ1-2; no reliable D call. Germline values: CDR1 SGDLS, CDR2 YYNGEE. The germline V and J ends were trimmed by 4 bases and 7 bases, with 17 bases remaining between them. The CDR3 totals 14 residues. In nucleotides, the CDR3 is TGTGCCAGCAGCTCCTCCGCCCTTGCCTCTGGCTACACCTTC. Its protein is CASSSSALASGYTF. Using reference TRBV9 and TRBJ1-2 for the parts outside the CDR3, the full variable domain is DSGVTQTPKHLITATGQRVTLRCSPRSGDLSVYWYQQSLDQGLQFLIQYYNGEERAKGNILERFSAQQFPDLHSELNLSSLELGDSALYFCASSSSALASGYTFGSGTRLTVV.

In DNA form, the CDR3 reads TGCGCCAGCAGCTTTGGACTAGCGGGCTCAGAGACCCAGTACTTC. Translation gives CASSFGLAGSETQYF. The chain couples TRBV5-1 to TRBJ2-5; 11 bases align to TRBD2. CDR1 and CDR2 from the germline V gene are SGHRS and YFSETQ. The CDR3 totals 15 residues. J was trimmed by 4 bases and V by 2 bases; bases with no gene match: 4.

This chain links TRBV28 with TRBJ2-7, with 10 bases identical to TRBD1. Germline V gene sequence: CDR1 MDHEN, CDR2 SYDVKM. This CDR3 spans 13 amino acids. V trimming: 7 bases; J trimming: 9 bases; junction bases outside the gene matches: 9. The chain's CDR3 is CASTGTGVFGQYF. The DNA for the CDR3 is TGTGCCAGCACCGGGACAGGGGTTTTCGGGCAGTACTTC.

The chain joins TRBV27 to TRBJ2-3; D perhaps matches TRBD1 (5 bases). Germline V gene sequence: CDR1 MNHEY, CDR2 SMNVEV (reference sequence). Trimming left V 6 bases short and J 4 bases short, with 11 bases between. This CDR3 contains 13 residues. The CDR3 loop is CASSLQASDTQYF. CDR3 in DNA: TGTGCCAGCAGCTTACAGGCTTCAGATACGCAGTATTTT.

The gene calls are TRBV2 and TRBJ2-1; D gene uncertain. In germline, CDR1 is SNHLY, CDR2 FYNNEI. There are 15 residues in the CDR3. With 0 bases removed from V and 7 bases from J, the gap between germline ends came to 13 bases. The CDR3 sequence: CASSEAWSSGNEQFF. The CDR3 DNA follows: TGTGCCAGCAGTGAAGCCTGGTCCTCTGGAAATGAGCAGTTCTTC. Filled out from reference TRBV2 and TRBJ2-1, the complete variable domain reads EPEVTQTPSHQVTQMGQEVILRCVPISNHLYFYWYRQILGQKVEFLVSFYNNEISEKSEIFDDQFSVERPDGSNFTLKIRSTKLEDSAMYFCASSEAWSSGNEQFFGPGTRLTVL.

Concerning this clone: A much larger clonotype is one base distant, so this may be a read error. This sample includes further DNA sequences coding for the same CDR3. The chain has TRBV11-3 and TRBJ2-2; maybe TRBD1 (5 bases). The CDR3 has 13 amino acids. Germline assignment: CDR1 SGHNT and CDR2 YENEEA. With 4 bases removed from V and 4 bases from J, the gap between germline ends came to 7 bases. The CDR3 is CASSSTGTGELFF. The CDR3 DNA sequence: TGTGCCAGCAGCTCAACAGGCACCGGGGAGCTGTTTTTT. The complete variable domain, with remaining parts taken from reference TRBV11-3 and TRBJ2-2, reads EAGVVQSPRYKIIEKKQPVAFWCNPISGHNTLYWYLQNLGQGPELLIRYENEEAVDDSQLPKDRFSAERLKGVDSTLKIQPAELGDSAVYLCASSSTGTGELFFGEGSRLTVL.

The chain uses TRBV9 and TRBJ1-5; no reliable D call. Germline CDR1 is SGDLS and CDR2 is YYNGEE. Trimming stripped 3 bases from V and 6 bases from J, with 13 bases between. This CDR3 spans 14 amino acids. CDR3 sequence (DNA): TGTGCCAGCAGCGCTACCCTCGGACCTCAGCCCCAGCATTTT. Translation gives CASSATLGPQPQHF.

This clone was seen only a few times. This chain connects TRBV7-9 to TRBJ2-7; D possibly corresponds to TRBD2 (5 bases). The germline V gene encodes CDR1 SEHNR and CDR2 FQNEAQ (reference sequence). This CDR3 region has 17 residues. V was cut by 5 bases and J by 5 bases, with 25 bases left in between. In DNA form, the CDR3 reads TGTGCCAGCAGCCAAAGGAGTAATAGCGACCCTACAGACGAGCAGTACTTC. Translating it yields CASSQRSNSDPTDEQYF.

V usage is TRBV28 and J usage is TRBJ2-5; possibly TRBD1 for D (6 bases). Germline lookup yields CDR1 MDHEN and CDR2 SYDVKM. CDR3 length: 15 residues. Trimming pared 7 bases from V and 4 bases from J, leaving 19 bases between. The CDR3 loop reads CASKRGQSMIETQYF. The CDR3 nucleotides read TGTGCCAGCAAACGAGGACAGAGCATGATAGAGACCCAGTACTTC.

The chain is built from TRBV11-2 and TRBJ1-1; D remains unclear. CDR1 is SGHAT, CDR2 FQNNGV, per germline. Trimming removed 0 bases from V and 11 bases from J, with 10 bases in between. The CDR3 has 12 residues. For the CDR3, the DNA is TGTGCCAGCAGCTTAGACAGGAGGATGGCTTTCTTT. Its translation: CASSLDRRMAFF.

Within the sample, this clone is medium-sized (0.01 to 0.1%). At the DNA level, this CDR3 is encoded by other sequences in the same sample as well. The CDR3 coding sequence is TGTGCCATCAGTCCGACTAGCGGGAGGGCCTTCGGAGAGACCCAGTACTTC. Amino acid sequence: CAISPTSGRAFGETQYF. The V call is TRBV10-3, the J call TRBJ2-5; TRBD2 aligns across 14 bases. The CDR3 length is 17 residues. Germline V CDR1 and CDR2: ENHRY, SYGVKD. V was pared by 5 bases and J by 4 bases, with 9 bases of the junction left unmatched.

The rearrangement uses TRBV7-6 and TRBJ2-1; 9 nucleotides line up with TRBD2. J was trimmed by 0 bases and V by 3 bases; bases with no gene match: 0. The CDR3 is 15 amino acids. The germline V gene has CDR1 SGHVS and CDR2 FNYEAQ. The CDR3 here is CASSFSGSSYNEQFF. The CDR3 DNA reads as TGTGCCAGCAGCTTTAGCGGGAGCTCCTACAATGAGCAGTTCTTC. The full variable domain, with the rest looked up from reference TRBV7-6 and TRBJ2-1, is GAGVSQSPRYKVTKRGQDVALRCDPISGHVSLYWYRQALGQGPEFLTYFNYEAQQDKSGLPNDRFSAERPEGSISTLTIQRTEQRDSAMYRCASSFSGSSYNEQFFGPGTRLTVL.

The chain has TRBV9 and TRBJ1-1; TRBD1 might be the D (6 bases). Germline V gene sequence: CDR1 SGDLS, CDR2 YYNGEE. The CDR3 has 13 residues. Trimming took 4 bases from V and 11 from J, leaving 18 bases between them. The DNA for the CDR3 is TGTGCCAGCAGCCAGGTTCCGGGGGCTTGGGCTTTCTTT. Protein sequence: CASSQVPGAWAFF.

This clone came up once. This chain uses TRBV7-8 with TRBJ1-1; D not resolved. CDR1 and CDR2 from the germline V gene are SGHVS and FQNEAQ. V shed 0 bases and J shed 5 bases, with 7 bases lying between them. The CDR3 length is 13 residues. The CDR3, as DNA: TGTGCCAGCAGCTTAGCGCCGGGTACTGAAGCTTTCTTT. Translation: CASSLAPGTEAFF.

This clone was seen at least ten times. The rearrangement links TRBV18 to TRBJ2-7; 9 bases match TRBD2. V shed 2 bases and J 6 bases; nucleotides not matched to a gene: 2. Germline-derived CDR1 and CDR2 are KGHSH and LQKENI. The CDR3 extends over 13 amino acids. CDR3 sequence reads: CASSPGLATEQYF. The DNA of the CDR3 is TGTGCCAGCTCACCAGGACTAGCGACCGAGCAGTACTTC.